This TCR beta chain was identified in a study of blood T cell repertoires in COVID-19. Study-level background: Nucleic acid was either cDNA or gDNA, and it came from T cells, B-cell-depleted T cells, or PBMCs.

V was clipped by 5 bases and J by 1 base; unmatched bases: 10. The V gene's germline CDR1 is SGHAT and CDR2 FQNNGV. This CDR3 spans 17 amino acids. Sequencing used immunoSEQ multiplex PCR; TCRdb keeps in-frame clones, though not all of them. The table has under 200,000 clones, about 85% seen once; the top ten hold approximately 1.3%. The material sequenced was peripheral blood. The TCR was taken from a man in his 60s who had recovered from COVID-19. The chain employs TRBV11-2 and TRBJ2-3; 9 bases agree with TRBD2. CDR3 sequence (DNA): TGTGCCAGCAGCCACCCCCGGGCGGGGGGGGGCACAGATACGCAGTATTTT. Translation gives CASSHPRAGGGTDTQYF.